These 10 T cell receptor beta chains were sequenced from one sample in a study of cytomegalovirus exposure and HLA in healthy donors. Amplification used 60 Vbeta primers and 13 Jbeta primers. Here immunoSEQ multiplex PCR was the method, and the copy in TCRdb shows in-frame clones only, minus some. Found here are 220,000 or so clones; the top ten clones hold around 1.1%. Sequencing input: PBMCs. Receptors originate from a girl aged 2 to 9 in good health and CMV-seropositive.

This chain uses TRBV5-1 with TRBJ2-3, with D perhaps TRBD1 (6 bases). Trimming shortened V by 1 base and J by 2 bases, and 11 bases separated the two germline ends. This CDR3 has 15 amino acids. From germline, CDR1 is SGHRS and CDR2 YFSETQ. In nucleotides, the CDR3 is TGCGCCAGCAGCTTGACGGGACACCACACAGATACGCAGTATTTT. Encoded protein: CASSLTGHHTDTQYF.

This rearrangement joins TRBV5-6 to TRBJ2-4; 8 bases map to TRBD2. The CDR3 runs 17 residues. The germline V gene encodes CDR1 SGHDT and CDR2 YYEEEE. V lost 0 bases and J lost 5; bases outside the gene matches: 10. The CDR3 protein is CASSLVTSGRSQNIQYF. The CDR3 region has the DNA TGTGCCAGCAGCTTGGTGACGAGCGGGAGAAGTCAAAACATTCAGTACTTC.

V usage is TRBV28 and J usage is TRBJ1-2; 8 nucleotides agree with TRBD1. Trimming cost V 3 bases and J 8 bases; bases outside gene matches: 2. This CDR3 spans 12 amino acids. CDR1 and CDR2 from the germline V gene are MDHEN and SYDVKM. The CDR3 coding sequence is TGTGCCAGCAGTTTCCGGGACAGGGGCTACACCTTC. This codes for CASSFRDRGYTF.

V gene TRBV2 combines with J gene TRBJ2-7, with D perhaps matching TRBD1 (6 bases). The CDR3 is made up of 15 amino acids. Trimming removed 3 bases at V and 1 base at J, with 13 bases between. Germline V gene data show CDR1 as SNHLY and CDR2 as FYNNEI. CDR3 sequence reads: CASSDTGMPSYEQYF. The DNA for the CDR3 is TGTGCCAGCAGTGATACAGGGATGCCTTCCTACGAGCAGTACTTC. The entire variable domain, with the rest obtained from reference TRBV2 and TRBJ2-7, is as follows: EPEVTQTPSHQVTQMGQEVILRCVPISNHLYFYWYRQILGQKVEFLVSFYNNEISEKSEIFDDQFSVERPDGSNFTLKIRSTKLEDSAMYFCASSDTGMPSYEQYFGPGTRLTVT.

Worth noting for this clone: This specimen includes other DNA sequences encoding the same CDR3. The genes are TRBV7-9 and TRBJ2-7; no firm D call. There are 14 residues in the CDR3. The ends were cut back, 5 bases at V and 4 bases at J, with 15 bases in the middle. The germline gives CDR1 SEHNR, CDR2 FQNEAQ (reference sequence). The CDR3 loop is CASSLEAKSYEQYF. The CDR3 coding sequence is TGTGCCAGCAGCCTTGAAGCAAAGTCGTACGAGCAGTACTTC.

The chain couples TRBV4-2 to TRBJ2-1; 13 bases align to TRBD2. Germline V CDR1 and CDR2: LGHNA, YNFKEQ. The CDR3 has 17 amino acids. V was pared by 1 base and J by 9 bases, with 9 bases of the junction left unmatched. The CDR3, as DNA: TGTGCCAGCAGCCAAGGGAGTTGGACTAGCGGGAGCCTTGAGCAGTTCTTC. It specifies CASSQGSWTSGSLEQFF.

The chain has TRBV28 and TRBJ1-2; TRBD1 agrees at 7 bases. V was clipped by 3 bases and J by 4 bases; unmatched bases: 5. CDR1 is MDHEN, CDR2 SYDVKM, per germline. The CDR3 is 14 amino acids. CDR3 DNA sequence: TGTGCCAGCAGTTTTGCAGGGGGATCCTATGGCTACACCTTC. Residues: CASSFAGGSYGYTF.

This sequence joins TRBV11-3 and TRBJ2-1, with no clear D. Looked up from germline, CDR1 is SGHNT and CDR2 is YENEEA. Trimming removed 1 base at V and 10 bases at J, with 5 bases between. This CDR3 is 11 amino acids long. CDR3 in DNA: TGTGCCAGCAGCTTAGGTCCGGAGCAGTTCTTC. It is translated as CASSLGPEQFF.

As DNA, the CDR3 is TGTGCCAGCAGCTTGGACAGGGTGGCGTATAGCAATCAGCCCCAGCATTTT. Translated: CASSLDRVAYSNQPQHF. V and J are TRBV5-5 and TRBJ1-5, with D possibly TRBD1 on 6 matching bases. The length of the CDR3 is 17 residues. The V and J ends lost 0 bases and 0 bases respectively, with 13 bases between them. In germline, CDR1 is SGHKS, CDR2 YYEKEE (reference sequence). The full variable domain, completed using reference TRBV5-5 and TRBJ1-5, is DAGVTQSPTHLIKTRGQQVTLRCSPISGHKSVSWYQQVLGQGPQFIFQYYEKEERGRGNFPDRFSARQFPNYSSELNVNALLLGDSALYLCASSLDRVAYSNQPQHFGDGTRLSIL.

This sequence joins TRBV2 and TRBJ2-1; 8 nucleotides align to TRBD2. J gave up 9 bases and V 8 bases, and 12 bases lay outside the gene matches. The germline V gene encodes CDR1 SNHLY and CDR2 FYNNEI. The CDR3 is 14 amino acids. CDR3 coding DNA: TGTGCCAGCTTCGGGACTAGGGCGATCGGTGAGCAGTTCTTC. This gives the protein CASFGTRAIGEQFF.